This T cell receptor (beta chain) was retrieved from a study of identical twins (dated by TCRdb to between 2015 and 2016). In terms of the full investigation: To test whether fetal clonotypes persist, the study used deep sequencing on TCR alpha and beta repertoires from monozygotic twins, unrelated adults of various ages, and cord blood. To rule out contamination, the twin experiments were replicated at different times with different library preparation protocols. Beyond this particular receptor, the publication reports: Recombination models systematically underestimated out-of-frame TCR alpha sharing in monozygotic twins but agreed with sharing between unrelated individuals. Fewer insertions were carried by abundant cord blood beta clonotypes; a weaker similar trend was observed in young adult naive repertoires, while no such trend was observed in memory repertoires. The excess sharing between twins in beta out-of-frame sequences was weaker because fewer shared sequences reduced the signal-to-noise ratio. Zero-insertion analyses could be partly confounded by invariant T cells such as MAIT and iNKT, although diverse VJ usage argued against such confounding for most clonotypes. Because the same donors could not be followed over many years, conclusions were based on cross-sectional statistical analysis. Compared with coincidental sharing between unrelated individuals, out-of-frame TCR alpha sequences shared between twins had an excess of sequences with low generation probability.

Libraries came from 5' RACE. Sequenced on an Illumina HiSeq 2000. A universal primer binding site was introduced by template switching, and a unique molecular identifier was present in the final cDNA, enabling accurate counting of TCR cDNA molecules. First-strand cDNA for TCR alpha and beta chains was synthesized from specific primers in the conserved constant-segment region. To control for contamination, every cDNA library was double barcoded, receiving both a SMART-Mk sample barcode and Illumina barcodes. TruSeq adapter sequences, together with Illumina sample barcodes, were added in two successive PCR steps. The TCR alpha and beta cDNA libraries were sequenced on the Illumina HiSeq platform using custom primers. Per the authors' processing: Raw reads were processed with MiGEC to extract unique molecular identifiers, and MiXCR was used to determine CDR3 positions. For each individual, recombination models were inferred using an EM algorithm with the repgenHMM and IGoR tools. Shared clonotypes were analyzed with the tcR package in R, and sharing was normalized by the product of cloneset sizes. Out-of-frame nonproductive sequences were analyzed to study raw recombination free of thymic and clonal selection effects. TCRdb ran its own pipeline on the public reads, namely fastp trimming at Q25 and MiXCR clone calling, and kept in-frame beta chains. Merged by CDR3 protein, the rows form single entries marked with the most common genes and DNA. Clone size and V and J calls follow TCRdb, not the original study. The sample data list 420,000 or so distinct CDR3 sequences, and around a sixth of these were observed just once. The biggest ten clones account for 9% to 15% of the sample.

With respect to this clonotype: Its cognate antigen has yet to be identified. The record has no base qualities; no much larger clone is one base away.

Every donor in the study was a healthy Caucasian. Three unrelated non-twin adults were additionally sequenced: a male aged 18 to 30, a male aged 50 to 59 and a female aged 50 to 59. Miltenyi CD45RO+ enrichment and human naive T-cell isolation kits were used to isolate memory (CD45RO+) and naive T cells from PBMC. From the germline V gene, CDR1 is KGHSH and CDR2 is LQKENI. V is clipped by 0 bases and J by 0 bases, and the sequence between their germline boundaries is 9 bases long. The CDR3, from cysteine to phenylalanine, totals 16 residues. This entry keeps only the CDR3 DNA: 48 bases, framed from base 1.

The clonotype originates from a man between 50 and 59 years old in good health. The V gene is TRBV18 and the J gene is TRBJ2-1, with the identity of the D gene unclear. The source material was naive T cells sorted from blood. The cell subset or site label for this specimen denotes: cells isolated with a human naive T-cell isolation kit. The DNA is TGTGCCAGCTCACCACCGGTGCGGAGCTCCTACAATGAGCAGTTCTTC. The resulting protein is CASSPPVRSSYNEQFF.